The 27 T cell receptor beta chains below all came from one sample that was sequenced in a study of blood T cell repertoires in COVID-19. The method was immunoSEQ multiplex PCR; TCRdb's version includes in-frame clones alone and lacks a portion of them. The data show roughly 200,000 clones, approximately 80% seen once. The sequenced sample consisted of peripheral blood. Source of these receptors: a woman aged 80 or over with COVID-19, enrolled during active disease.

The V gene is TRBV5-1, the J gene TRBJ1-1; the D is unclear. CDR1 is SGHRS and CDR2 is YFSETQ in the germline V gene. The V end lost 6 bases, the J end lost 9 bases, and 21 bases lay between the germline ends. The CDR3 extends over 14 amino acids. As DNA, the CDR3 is TGCGCCAGCACCTCAGGCCGGCCCACTGAGCAAGCTTTCTTT. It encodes CASTSGRPTEQAFF.

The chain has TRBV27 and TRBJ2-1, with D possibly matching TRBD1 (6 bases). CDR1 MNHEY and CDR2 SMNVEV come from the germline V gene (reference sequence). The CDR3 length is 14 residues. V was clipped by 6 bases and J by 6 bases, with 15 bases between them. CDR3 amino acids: CASSGRMGANEQFF. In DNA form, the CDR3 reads TGTGCCAGCAGCGGCAGAATGGGGGCCAATGAGCAGTTCTTC.

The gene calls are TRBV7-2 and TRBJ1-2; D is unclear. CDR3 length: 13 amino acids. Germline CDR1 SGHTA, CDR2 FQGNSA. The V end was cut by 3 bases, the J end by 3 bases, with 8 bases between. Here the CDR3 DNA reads TGTGCCAGCAGCTTGACACCCGACTATGGCTACACCTTC. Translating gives CASSLTPDYGYTF.

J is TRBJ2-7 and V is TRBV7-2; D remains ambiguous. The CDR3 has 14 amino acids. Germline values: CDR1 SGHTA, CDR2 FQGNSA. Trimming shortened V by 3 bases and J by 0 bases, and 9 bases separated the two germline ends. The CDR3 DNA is TGTGCCAGCAGCTTGGCTCAAAGCTCCTACGAGCAGTACTTC. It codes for CASSLAQSSYEQYF. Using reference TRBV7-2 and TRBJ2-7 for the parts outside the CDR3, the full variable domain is GAGVSQSPSNKVTEKGKDVELRCDPISGHTALYWYRQSLGQGLEFLIYFQGNSAPDKSGLPSDRFSAERTGGSVSTLTIQRTQQEDSAVYLCASSLAQSSYEQYFGPGTRLTVT.

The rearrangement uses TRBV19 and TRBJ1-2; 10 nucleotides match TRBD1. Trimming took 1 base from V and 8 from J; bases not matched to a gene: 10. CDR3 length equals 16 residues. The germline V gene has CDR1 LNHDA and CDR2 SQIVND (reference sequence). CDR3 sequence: CASSIGLTGGADGYTF. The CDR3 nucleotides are TGTGCCAGTAGTATAGGGCTGACAGGGGGCGCGGACGGCTACACCTTC.

CDR3 sequence reads: CASPPQGGGSYNSPLHF. As DNA, the CDR3 is TGTGCCAGCCCGCCACAGGGAGGGGGTTCCTATAATTCACCCCTCCACTTT. The gene calls are TRBV3-1 (or the pseudogene TRBV3-2) and TRBJ1-6, with a possible D match to TRBD1 (6 bases). The V and J ends lost 8 bases and 1 base respectively, with 18 bases between them. This CDR3 comprises 17 residues. Germline-derived CDR1 and CDR2 are LGHDT and YNNKEL (reference sequence).

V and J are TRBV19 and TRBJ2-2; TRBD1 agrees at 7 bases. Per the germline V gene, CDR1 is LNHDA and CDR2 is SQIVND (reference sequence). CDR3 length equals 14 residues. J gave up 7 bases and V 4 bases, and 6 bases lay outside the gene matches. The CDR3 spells CASSTQQGIGELFF. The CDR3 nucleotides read TGTGCCAGTAGTACACAACAGGGGATCGGGGAGCTGTTTTTT.

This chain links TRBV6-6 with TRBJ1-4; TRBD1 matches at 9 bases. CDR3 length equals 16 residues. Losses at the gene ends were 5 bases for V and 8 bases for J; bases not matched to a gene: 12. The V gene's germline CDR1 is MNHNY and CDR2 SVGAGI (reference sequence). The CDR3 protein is CASSTYWDREGEKLFF. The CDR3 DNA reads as TGTGCCAGCAGTACCTATTGGGACAGGGAAGGAGAAAAACTGTTTTTT.

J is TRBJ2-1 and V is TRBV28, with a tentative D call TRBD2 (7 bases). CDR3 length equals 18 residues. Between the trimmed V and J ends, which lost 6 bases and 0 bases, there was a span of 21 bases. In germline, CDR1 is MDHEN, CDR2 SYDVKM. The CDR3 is CASSKTPGGTFSYNEQFF. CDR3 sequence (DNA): TGTGCCAGCAGCAAAACCCCCGGGGGGACATTCTCCTACAATGAGCAGTTCTTC. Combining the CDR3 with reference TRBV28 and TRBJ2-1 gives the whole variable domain DVKVTQSSRYLVKRTGEKVFLECVQDMDHENMFWYRQDPGLGLRLIYFSYDVKMKEKGDIPEGYSVSREKKERFSLILESASTNQTSMYLCASSKTPGGTFSYNEQFFGPGTRLTVL.

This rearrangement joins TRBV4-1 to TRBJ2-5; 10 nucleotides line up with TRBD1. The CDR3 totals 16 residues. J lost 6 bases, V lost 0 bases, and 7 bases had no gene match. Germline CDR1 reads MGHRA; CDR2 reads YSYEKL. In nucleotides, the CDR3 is TGCGCCAGCAGCCAAGAAACCGGGACAGGGGTGAAGACCCAGTACTTC. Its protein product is CASSQETGTGVKTQYF.

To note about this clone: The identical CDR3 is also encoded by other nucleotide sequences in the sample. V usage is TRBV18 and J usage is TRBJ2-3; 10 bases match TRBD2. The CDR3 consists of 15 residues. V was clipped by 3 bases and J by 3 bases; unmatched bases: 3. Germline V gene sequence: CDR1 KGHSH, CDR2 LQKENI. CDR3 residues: CASSPSGGATDTQYF. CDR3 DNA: TGTGCCAGCTCACCGAGCGGGGGGGCAACAGATACGCAGTATTTT.

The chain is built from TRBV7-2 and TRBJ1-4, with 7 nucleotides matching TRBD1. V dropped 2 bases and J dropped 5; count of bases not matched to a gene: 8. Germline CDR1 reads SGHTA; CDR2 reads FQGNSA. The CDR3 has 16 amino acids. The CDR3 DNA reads TGTGCCAGCAGCTTACGCCGGACAGGAAGGAATGAAAAACTGTTTTTT. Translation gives CASSLRRTGRNEKLFF.

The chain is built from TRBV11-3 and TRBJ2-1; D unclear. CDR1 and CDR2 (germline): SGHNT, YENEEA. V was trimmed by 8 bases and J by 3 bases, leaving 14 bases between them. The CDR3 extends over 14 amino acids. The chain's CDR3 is CASQVSSYYNEQFF. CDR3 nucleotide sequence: TGTGCCAGCCAAGTCTCGAGCTACTACAATGAGCAGTTCTTC.

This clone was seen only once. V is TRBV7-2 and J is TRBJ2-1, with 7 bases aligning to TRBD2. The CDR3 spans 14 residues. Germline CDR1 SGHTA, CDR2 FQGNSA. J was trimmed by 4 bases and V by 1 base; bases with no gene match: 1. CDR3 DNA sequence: TGTGCCAGCAGCTTAGGCGGGGGATACAATGAGCAGTTCTTC. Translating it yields CASSLGGGYNEQFF.

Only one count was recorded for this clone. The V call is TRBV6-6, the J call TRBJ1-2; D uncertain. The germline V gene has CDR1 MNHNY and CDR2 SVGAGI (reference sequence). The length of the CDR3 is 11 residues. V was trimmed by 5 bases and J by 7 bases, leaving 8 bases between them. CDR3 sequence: CASSPAGGYTF. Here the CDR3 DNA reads TGTGCCAGCAGTCCCGCGGGTGGCTACACCTTC.

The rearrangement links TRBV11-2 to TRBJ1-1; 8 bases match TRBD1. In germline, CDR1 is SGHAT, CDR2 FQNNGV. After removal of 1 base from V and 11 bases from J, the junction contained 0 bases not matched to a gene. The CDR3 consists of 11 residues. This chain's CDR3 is CASSLAGGAFF. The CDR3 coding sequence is TGTGCCAGCAGCTTAGCAGGGGGCGCTTTCTTT.

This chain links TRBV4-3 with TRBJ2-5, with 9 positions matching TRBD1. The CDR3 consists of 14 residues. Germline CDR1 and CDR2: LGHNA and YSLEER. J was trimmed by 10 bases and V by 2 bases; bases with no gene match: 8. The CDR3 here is CASSQSRTGDIQYF. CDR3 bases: TGCGCCAGCAGCCAATCCCGGACAGGGGATATCCAGTACTTC.

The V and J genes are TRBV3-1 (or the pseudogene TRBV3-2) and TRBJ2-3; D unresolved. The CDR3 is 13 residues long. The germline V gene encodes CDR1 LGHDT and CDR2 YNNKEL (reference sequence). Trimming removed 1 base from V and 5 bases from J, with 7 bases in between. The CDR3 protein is CASSQAQEDTQYF. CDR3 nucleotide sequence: TGTGCCAGCAGCCAAGCCCAGGAAGATACGCAGTATTTT.

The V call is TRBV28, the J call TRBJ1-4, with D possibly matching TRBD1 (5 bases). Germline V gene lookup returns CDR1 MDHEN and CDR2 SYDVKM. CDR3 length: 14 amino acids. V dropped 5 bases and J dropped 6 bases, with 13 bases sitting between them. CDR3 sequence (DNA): TGTGCCAGCAGTACAGGACCCTTACATGAAAAACTGTTTTTT. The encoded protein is CASSTGPLHEKLFF.

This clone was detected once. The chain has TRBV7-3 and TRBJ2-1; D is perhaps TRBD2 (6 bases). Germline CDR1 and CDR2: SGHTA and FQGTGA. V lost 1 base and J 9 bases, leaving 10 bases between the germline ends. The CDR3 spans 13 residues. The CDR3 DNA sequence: TGTGCCAGCAGCTTAAGGGCGGGGAGTGAGCAGTTCTTC. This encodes CASSLRAGSEQFF.

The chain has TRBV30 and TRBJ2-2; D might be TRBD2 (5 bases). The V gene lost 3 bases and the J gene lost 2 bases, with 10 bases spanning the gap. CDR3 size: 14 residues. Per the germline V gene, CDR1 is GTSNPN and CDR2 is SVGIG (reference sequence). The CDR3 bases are TGTGCCTGGAGCGCGGGCCTCAACACCGGGGAGCTGTTTTTT. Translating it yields CAWSAGLNTGELFF. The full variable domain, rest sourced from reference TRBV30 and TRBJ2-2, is SQTIHQWPATLVQPVGSPLSLECTVEGTSNPNLYWYRQAAGRGLQLLFYSVGIGQISSEVPQNLSASRPQDRQFILSSKKLLLSDSGFYLCAWSAGLNTGELFFGEGSRLTVL.

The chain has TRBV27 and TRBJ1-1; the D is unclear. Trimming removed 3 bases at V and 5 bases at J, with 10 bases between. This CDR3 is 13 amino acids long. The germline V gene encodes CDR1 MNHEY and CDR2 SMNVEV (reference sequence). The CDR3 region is CASSFEGRTEAFF. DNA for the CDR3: TGTGCCAGCAGTTTTGAGGGTAGAACTGAAGCTTTCTTT.

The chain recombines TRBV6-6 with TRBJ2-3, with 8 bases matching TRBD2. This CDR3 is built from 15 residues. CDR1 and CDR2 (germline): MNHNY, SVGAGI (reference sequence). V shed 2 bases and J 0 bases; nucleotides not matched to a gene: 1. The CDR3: CASSYRGGSTDTQYF. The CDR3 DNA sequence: TGTGCCAGCAGTTACCGGGGGGGAAGCACAGATACGCAGTATTTT.

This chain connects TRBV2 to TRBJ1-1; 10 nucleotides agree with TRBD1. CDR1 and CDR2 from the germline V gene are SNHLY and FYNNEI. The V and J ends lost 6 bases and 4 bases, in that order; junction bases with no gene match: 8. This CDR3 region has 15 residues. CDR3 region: CASSPNRQGATEAFF. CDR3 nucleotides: TGTGCCAGCAGCCCAAACCGACAGGGGGCCACTGAAGCTTTCTTT.

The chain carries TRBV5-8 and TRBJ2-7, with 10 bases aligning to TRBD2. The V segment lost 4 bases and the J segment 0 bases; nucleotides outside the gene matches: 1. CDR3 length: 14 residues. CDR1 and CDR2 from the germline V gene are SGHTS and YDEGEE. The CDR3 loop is CASSLAGASYEQYV. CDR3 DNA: TGTGCCAGCAGCCTAGCGGGGGCCTCCTACGAGCAGTACGTC.

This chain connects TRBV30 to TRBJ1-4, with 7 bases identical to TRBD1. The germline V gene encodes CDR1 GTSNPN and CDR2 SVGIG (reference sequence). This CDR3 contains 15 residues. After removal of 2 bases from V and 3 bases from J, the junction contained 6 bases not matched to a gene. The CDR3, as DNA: TGTGCCTGGAGTCATAACAGGGGAGCTAATGAAAAACTGTTTTTT. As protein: CAWSHNRGANEKLFF.

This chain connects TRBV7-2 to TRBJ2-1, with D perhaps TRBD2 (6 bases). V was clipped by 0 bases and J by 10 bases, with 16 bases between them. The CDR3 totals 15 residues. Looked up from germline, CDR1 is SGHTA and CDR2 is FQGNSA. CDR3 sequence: CASSLAGGEAAEQFF. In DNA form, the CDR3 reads TGTGCCAGCAGCTTAGCGGGAGGCGAGGCGGCCGAGCAGTTCTTC.